This TCR beta chain stems from a study of cytomegalovirus exposure and HLA in healthy donors. Study-wide context: Early released data had 65 million to 100 million unique TCRs, all coming from HLA-typed donors. Assignment to the Caucasian-associated ancestry cluster applied to approximately 80% of the approximately 380 genotyped donors.

This clone turned up a few times. Its specificity is unknown. The PCR contained 60 Vbeta and 13 Jbeta primers. Sequencing was performed with immunoSEQ multiplex PCR; in TCRdb, only in-frame clones are kept and a portion is missing. Counted here are approximately 110,000 clones, roughly 68% occurring once; the ten biggest clones make up about 2.2%. Regarding the study as a whole: TRBV6-2, TRBV6-3 and some other V segments were unresolvable in 87-base-pair reads.

From germline, CDR1 is MNHEY and CDR2 SVGAGI. There are 14 residues in the CDR3. V was shortened by 3 bases and J by 1 base, with 6 bases between the two germline ends. Material: PBMCs. This sequence originates from a woman in her thirties in good health and CMV-seronegative. This chain connects TRBV6-5 to TRBJ2-2; D is unclear. The CDR3: CASSYSLNTGELFF. The CDR3 coding sequence is TGTGCCAGCAGTTATTCTCTGAACACCGGGGAGCTGTTTTTT.